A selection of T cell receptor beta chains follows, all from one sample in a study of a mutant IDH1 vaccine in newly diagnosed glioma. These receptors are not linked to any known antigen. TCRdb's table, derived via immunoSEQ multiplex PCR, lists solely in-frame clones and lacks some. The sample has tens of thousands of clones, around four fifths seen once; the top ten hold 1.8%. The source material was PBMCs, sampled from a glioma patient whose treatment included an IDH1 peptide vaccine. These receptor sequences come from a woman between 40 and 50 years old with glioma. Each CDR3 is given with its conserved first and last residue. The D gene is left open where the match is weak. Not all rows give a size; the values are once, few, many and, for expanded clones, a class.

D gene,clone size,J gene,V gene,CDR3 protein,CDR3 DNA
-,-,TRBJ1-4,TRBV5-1,CASRIQPEATNEKLFF,TGCGCCAGCCGGATACAGCCGGAAGCAACTAATGAAAAACTGTTTTTT
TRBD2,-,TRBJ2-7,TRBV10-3,CAVRSGTSGGTYYEQYF,TGTGCCGTCCGCTCTGGGACTAGCGGGGGGACCTACTACGAGCAGTACTTC
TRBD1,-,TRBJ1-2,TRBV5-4,CASSFRTGRAGYTF,TGTGCCAGCAGCTTTAGGACAGGGCGGGCTGGCTACACCTTC
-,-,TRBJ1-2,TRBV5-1,CASSFGASYGYTF,TGCGCCAGCTCCTTCGGGGCGTCCTATGGCTACACCTTC
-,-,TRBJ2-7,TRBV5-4,CASSSREGAHEQYF,TGTGCCAGCAGCTCCCGGGAGGGGGCCCACGAGCAGTACTTC
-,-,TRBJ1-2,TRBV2,CASSGDASNYGYTF,TGTGCCAGCAGTGGGGACGCCTCTAACTATGGCTACACCTTC
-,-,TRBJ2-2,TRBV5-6,CASSADHWGELFF,TGTGCCAGCAGCGCGGATCACTGGGGGGAGCTGTTTTTT
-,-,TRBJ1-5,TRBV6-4,CASSDRSGRAAQPQHF,TGTGCCAGCAGTGATAGGTCGGGCAGGGCGGCTCAGCCCCAGCATTTT
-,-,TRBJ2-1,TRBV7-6,CASSTSFAGHNEQFF,TGTGCCAGCAGCACCAGCTTCGCAGGTCACAATGAGCAGTTCTTC
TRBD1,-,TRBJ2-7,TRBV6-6,CATTGGYEQYF,TGTGCCACTACAGGGGGCTACGAGCAGTACTTC
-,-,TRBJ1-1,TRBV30,CAWRGNTGRGNTEAFF,TGTGCCTGGAGGGGAAACACCGGACGGGGGAACACTGAAGCTTTCTTT
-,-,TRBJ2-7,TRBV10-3,CAIGDISYEQYF,TGTGCCATCGGGGACATCTCCTACGAGCAGTACTTC
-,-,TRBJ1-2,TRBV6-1,CASNRGAVDYGYTF,TGTGCCAGCAATAGGGGGGCGGTTGACTATGGCTACACCTTC
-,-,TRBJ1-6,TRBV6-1,CASSEGRNSYNSPLHF,TGTGCCAGCAGTGAGGGCCGAAACTCCTATAATTCACCCCTCCACTTT
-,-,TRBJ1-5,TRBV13,CASSLGGQPQHF,TGTGCCAGCAGCTTGGGAGGTCAGCCCCAGCATTTT
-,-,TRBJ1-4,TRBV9,CASSVEGLKGEKLFF,TGTGCCAGCAGCGTTGAGGGGCTAAAGGGTGAAAAACTGTTTTTT
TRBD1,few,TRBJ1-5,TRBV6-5,CASSYSGQGGNQPQHF,TGTGCCAGCAGTTACTCGGGACAGGGGGGAAATCAGCCCCAGCATTTT
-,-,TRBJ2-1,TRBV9,CASSTGQSSYNEQFF,TGTGCCAGCAGCACTGGACAGAGCTCCTACAATGAGCAGTTCTTC
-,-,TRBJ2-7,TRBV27,CASSFGRTYEQYF,TGTGCCAGCAGTTTCGGCAGGACCTACGAGCAGTACTTC
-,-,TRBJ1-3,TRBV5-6,CASSIQGSGNTIYF,TGTGCCAGCAGCATACAGGGCTCTGGAAACACCATATATTTT
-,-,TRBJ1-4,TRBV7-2,CASSLRVISPINEKLFF,TGTGCCAGCAGCTTAAGGGTCATCTCCCCGATAAATGAAAAACTGTTTTTT
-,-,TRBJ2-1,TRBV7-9,CASSSPGGDRVSYNEQFF,TGTGCCAGCAGCTCCCCCGGGGGGGACAGGGTATCCTACAATGAGCAGTTCTTC
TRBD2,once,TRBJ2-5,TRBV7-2,CASSSGLAQETQYF,TGTGCCAGCAGTTCGGGACTAGCCCAAGAGACCCAGTACTTC
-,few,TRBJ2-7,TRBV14,CASSRGGEQYF,TGTGCCAGCAGCCGCGGCGGCGAGCAGTACTTC
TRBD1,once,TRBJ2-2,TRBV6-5,CASSRTGGTGELFF,TGTGCCAGCAGTAGGACAGGGGGCACCGGGGAGCTGTTTTTT
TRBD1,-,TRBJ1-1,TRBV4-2,CASSQARGRDAEAFF,TGTGCCAGCAGCCAAGCTAGGGGGCGAGACGCTGAAGCTTTCTTT
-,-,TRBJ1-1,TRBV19,CASRARGAHLAEAFF,TGTGCCAGTAGGGCCCGAGGGGCCCATCTGGCTGAAGCTTTCTTT
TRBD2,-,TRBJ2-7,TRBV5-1,CASSLLGDYGQYF,TGCGCCAGCAGCTTGTTGGGGGACTACGGGCAGTACTTC
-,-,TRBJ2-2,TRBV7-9,CASSVRGAWTGELFF,TGTGCCAGCAGCGTCCGGGGGGCGTGGACCGGGGAGCTGTTTTTT
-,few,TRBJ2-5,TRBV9,CASSVAGEETQYF,TGTGCCAGCAGCGTAGCGGGGGAAGAGACCCAGTACTTC
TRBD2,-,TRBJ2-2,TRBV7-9,CASSPAGRDTGELFF,TGTGCCAGCAGCCCGGCGGGGAGGGACACCGGGGAGCTGTTTTTT
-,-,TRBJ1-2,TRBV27,CASRGGLRRGVGYTF,TGTGCCAGCCGTGGCGGACTTAGACGGGGGGTGGGCTACACCTTC
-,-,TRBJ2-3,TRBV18,CASSPRASTDTQYF,TGTGCCAGCTCACCGAGGGCTAGCACAGATACGCAGTATTTT
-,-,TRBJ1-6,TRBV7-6,CASSLGPSYNSPLHF,TGTGCCAGCAGCTTAGGACCCTCCTATAATTCACCCCTCCACTTT
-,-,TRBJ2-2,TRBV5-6,CASRQGGFTGELFF,TGTGCCAGCAGGCAGGGGGGGTTCACCGGGGAGCTGTTTTTT
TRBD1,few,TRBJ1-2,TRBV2,CASSPTGGGYTF,TGTGCCAGCAGTCCCACAGGGGGCGGCTACACCTTC
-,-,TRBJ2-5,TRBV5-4,CASSFRGPSETQYF,TGTGCCAGCAGCTTCCGAGGACCGTCAGAGACCCAGTACTTC
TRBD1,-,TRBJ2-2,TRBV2,CASSVDRGGTGELFF,TGTGCCAGCAGTGTAGACAGGGGAGGCACCGGGGAGCTGTTTTTT
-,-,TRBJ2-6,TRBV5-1,CASSLEGAGANVLTF,TGCGCCAGCAGCTTGGAGGGCGCGGGGGCCAACGTCCTGACTTTC
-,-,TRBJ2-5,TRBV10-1,CASSDYDQETQYF,TGCGCCAGCAGTGATTACGACCAAGAGACCCAGTACTTC
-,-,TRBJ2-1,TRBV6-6,CASSEISSYNEQFF,TGTGCCAGCAGTGAGATTTCCTCCTACAATGAGCAGTTCTTC
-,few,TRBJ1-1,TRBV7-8,CASSLVLGNPNTEAFF,TGTGCCAGCAGCTTAGTATTGGGGAACCCTAACACTGAAGCTTTCTTT
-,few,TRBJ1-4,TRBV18,CASSPPTGYGGEKLFF,TGTGCCAGCTCACCTCCAACAGGGTATGGTGGAGAAAAACTGTTTTTT
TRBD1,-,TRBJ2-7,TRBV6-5,CASSFDRASEQYF,TGTGCCAGCAGTTTCGACAGGGCAAGCGAGCAGTACTTC
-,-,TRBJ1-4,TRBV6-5,CASSYSIGRKEKLFF,TGTGCCAGCAGTTACTCGATCGGACGCAAAGAAAAACTGTTTTTT
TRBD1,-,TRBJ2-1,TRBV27,CASSFGQALGNNEQFF,TGTGCCAGCAGTTTCGGACAGGCCCTCGGAAACAATGAGCAGTTCTTC
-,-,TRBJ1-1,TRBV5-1,CASSSSSVLTEAFF,TGCGCCAGCAGCTCCAGCTCGGTTCTCACTGAAGCTTTCTTT
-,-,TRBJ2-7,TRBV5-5,CASSLDYHEQYF,TGTGCCAGCAGCTTAGATTATCACGAGCAGTACTTC
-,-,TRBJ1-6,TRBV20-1,CSAGPLHF,TGCAGTGCGGGACCCCTCCACTTT
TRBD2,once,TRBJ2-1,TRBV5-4,CASSLSGLARNEQFF,TGTGCCAGCAGCTTGAGCGGACTAGCCCGGAATGAGCAGTTCTTC
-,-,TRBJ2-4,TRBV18,CASSLNRRVGIQYF,TGTGCCAGCTCACTCAATCGCAGGGTGGGGATTCAGTACTTC
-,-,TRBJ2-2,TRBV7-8,CASSSGTDTGELFF,TGTGCCAGCAGCTCTGGGACCGACACCGGGGAGCTGTTTTTT
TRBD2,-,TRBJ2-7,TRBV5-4,CASRVRAGGGYEQYF,TGTGCCAGCAGAGTCCGAGCGGGGGGCGGGTACGAGCAGTACTTC